One sample yielded the 14 T cell receptor beta chains listed below, sequenced in a study of follicular helper T cells after annual influenza vaccination. This sample's time point: 2014-2015 season, pre-vaccination. Assay used: immunoSEQ multiplex PCR; TCRdb lists only in-frame clones, some missing. The sample carries nearly 9,000 clones, around four fifths recorded once. The source material was CXCR5+ CD38- circulating T follicular helper cells from blood, sampled on the day of influenza vaccination. Regarding subset: circulating Tfh, non-naive CD4+CXCR5+PD-1+ (ICOS+CD38+ or ICOS-CD38-). All receptors derive from an adult who received the influenza vaccine.

The chain has TRBV6-5 and TRBJ1-5; 8 bases are shared with TRBD1. The CDR3 is 15 residues long. Trimming removed 6 bases from V and 1 base from J; junction bases left unmatched: 5. CDR1 is MNHEY and CDR2 is SVGAGI in the germline V gene. The CDR3 sequence is CASRAGGRSNQPQHF. CDR3 sequence (DNA): TGTGCCAGCAGGGCAGGGGGCAGGAGCAATCAGCCCCAGCATTTT.

V is TRBV10-3 and J is TRBJ1-4; 7 positions agree with TRBD1. CDR3 size: 16 residues. With V trimmed by 5 bases and J by 2 bases, 8 bases remained unmatched. The germline gives CDR1 ENHRY, CDR2 SYGVKD. DNA for the CDR3: TGTGCCATCAGTCAACACTCGGGACAGACTAATGAAAAACTGTTTTTT. The encoded protein is CAISQHSGQTNEKLFF.

This rearrangement joins TRBV7-2 to TRBJ2-7; TRBD1 or TRBD2 may be the D gene (5 bases each). Germline V gene sequence: CDR1 SGHTA, CDR2 FQGNSA. The CDR3 spans 16 residues. V was clipped by 4 bases and J by 4 bases, with 20 bases between them. The CDR3 DNA sequence: TGTGCCAGCAGCTCCGGGGCCAAAAATAGGGCATACGAGCAGTACTTC. Its translation: CASSSGAKNRAYEQYF.

In DNA, the CDR3 is TGTGCCAGCAGCCAGCGACACGGGGTCGGGTATGGCTACACCTTC. Protein: CASSQRHGVGYGYTF. The genes are TRBV7-2 and TRBJ1-2; D is undetermined. The CDR3 length is 15 residues. Germline CDR1 SGHTA, CDR2 FQGNSA. V shed 5 bases and J shed 5 bases, with 18 bases lying between them. Combining the CDR3 with reference TRBV7-2 and TRBJ1-2 gives the whole variable domain GAGVSQSPSNKVTEKGKDVELRCDPISGHTALYWYRQSLGQGLEFLIYFQGNSAPDKSGLPSDRFSAERTGGSVSTLTIQRTQQEDSAVYLCASSQRHGVGYGYTFGSGTRLTVV.

The chain has TRBV4-3 and TRBJ1-5, with 7 bases that match TRBD1. The trim removed 4 bases at V and 7 bases at J, leaving 16 bases unmatched. Germline V gene data show CDR1 as LGHNA and CDR2 as YSLEER. The CDR3 is 17 residues long. This CDR3 is CASSRNLDRNRRQPQHF. Here the CDR3 DNA reads TGCGCCAGCAGCCGGAACCTGGACAGGAATAGGAGACAGCCCCAGCATTTT.

This chain uses TRBV28 with TRBJ1-2; D unresolved. V lost 5 bases, J lost 3 bases, and 10 bases lay in between. From germline, CDR1 is MDHEN and CDR2 SYDVKM. CDR3 length: 13 residues. The CDR3 bases are TGTGCCAGCAGTCTCCGGCCGCACTATGGCTACACCTTC. It is translated as CASSLRPHYGYTF.

This clone turned up a few times. The chain employs TRBV9 and TRBJ2-5; TRBD1 or TRBD2 may be the D gene (5 bases each). V was clipped by 4 bases and J by 5 bases, with 18 bases between them. Germline-derived CDR1 and CDR2 are SGDLS and YYNGEE. The CDR3 sequence is 15 residues long. CDR3 nucleotides: TGTGCCAGCAGCAACCAAGGGACGGGCGGGGAGACCCAGTACTTC. Translated: CASSNQGTGGETQYF. Combining the CDR3 with reference TRBV9 and TRBJ2-5 gives the whole variable domain DSGVTQTPKHLITATGQRVTLRCSPRSGDLSVYWYQQSLDQGLQFLIQYYNGEERAKGNILERFSAQQFPDLHSELNLSSLELGDSALYFCASSNQGTGGETQYFGPGTRLLVL.

The chain combines TRBV5-4 with TRBJ2-1, with 8 bases matching TRBD2. Germline assignment: CDR1 SGHNT and CDR2 YYREEE (reference sequence). Trimming cost V 4 bases and J 8 bases; bases outside gene matches: 8. This CDR3 has 14 residues. The CDR3 DNA sequence: TGTGCCAGCAGCAAAGGGACTAGGGGGGATGAGCAGTTCTTC. Translating gives CASSKGTRGDEQFF.

This chain connects TRBV6-5 to TRBJ2-1; D is unresolved. The CDR3 totals 14 residues. Germline CDR1 and CDR2: MNHEY and SVGAGI. Trimming took off 5 bases at V and 4 bases at J, with 12 bases between the two ends. CDR3 nucleotides: TGTGCCAGCAGTCAAGTCGACAAGTACAATGAGCAGTTCTTC. Protein sequence: CASSQVDKYNEQFF.

The rearrangement joins TRBV4-3 to TRBJ1-1; no clear D. This CDR3 comprises 13 residues. Germline CDR1 LGHNA, CDR2 YSLEER. The ends were cut back, 4 bases at V and 2 bases at J, with 8 bases in the middle. The CDR3 DNA is TGCGCCAGCAGCCGTGACATTAACACTGAAGCTTTCTTT. Its protein product is CASSRDINTEAFF.

The V and J genes are TRBV29-1 and TRBJ2-1; 8 bases map to TRBD1. The CDR3 extends over 12 amino acids. The germline gives CDR1 SQVTM, CDR2 ANQGSEA. V trimming: 4 bases; J trimming: 10 bases; junction bases outside the gene matches: 6. DNA for the CDR3: TGCAGCGTTGGACAGGGGTGGCGGGAGCAGTTCTTC. Residues: CSVGQGWREQFF.

This clone appeared once. The V call is TRBV28, the J call TRBJ2-3, with 7 bases fitting TRBD2. Germline V lookup: CDR1 MDHEN, CDR2 SYDVKM. With V trimmed by 6 bases and J by 1 base, 4 bases remained unmatched. The CDR3 runs to 14 residues. The CDR3 nucleotides read TGTGCCAGCAGCCTCCGGGGGGGCACAGATACGCAGTATTTT. Translating gives CASSLRGGTDTQYF.

V gene TRBV27 combines with J gene TRBJ2-7; D is unclear. The length of the CDR3 is 13 residues. The germline gives CDR1 MNHEY, CDR2 SMNVEV (reference sequence). The germline V and J ends were trimmed by 6 bases and 7 bases, with 16 bases remaining between them. The CDR3 loop is CASSLYRSLEQYF. The CDR3 coding sequence is TGTGCCAGCAGCCTTTACCGAAGCCTTGAGCAGTACTTC.

The chain uses TRBV6-5 and TRBJ1-1; D may be TRBD1 (6 bases). This CDR3 is 15 amino acids long. Germline CDR1 and CDR2: MNHEY and SVGAGI. Trimming removed 4 bases from V and 3 bases from J, with 15 bases in between. This CDR3 reads CASSSEGAGDTEAFF. The CDR3 DNA reads as TGTGCCAGCAGTTCCGAAGGGGCAGGGGACACTGAAGCTTTCTTT.